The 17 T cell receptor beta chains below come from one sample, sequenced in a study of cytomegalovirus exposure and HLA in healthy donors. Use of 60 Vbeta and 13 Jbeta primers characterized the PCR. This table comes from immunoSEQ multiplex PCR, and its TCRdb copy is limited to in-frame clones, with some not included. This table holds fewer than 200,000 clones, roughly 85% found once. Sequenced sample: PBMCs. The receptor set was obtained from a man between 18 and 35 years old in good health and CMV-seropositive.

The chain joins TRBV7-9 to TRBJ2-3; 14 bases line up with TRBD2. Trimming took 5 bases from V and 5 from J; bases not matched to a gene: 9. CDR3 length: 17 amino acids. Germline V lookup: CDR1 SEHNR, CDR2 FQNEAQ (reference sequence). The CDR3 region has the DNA TGTGCCAGCAGCCTTTCGACTAGCGGGGGGGCGTTAGATACGCAGTATTTT. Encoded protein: CASSLSTSGGALDTQYF.

CDR3 in amino acids: CASSSGQGDQPQHF. In DNA form, the CDR3 reads TGTGCCAGCAGCTCGGGACAGGGGGATCAGCCCCAGCATTTT. This chain uses TRBV7-9 with TRBJ1-5, with 11 bases lining up with TRBD1. The trim removed 4 bases at V and 5 bases at J, leaving 1 base unmatched. Per germline, CDR1 SEHNR and CDR2 FQNEAQ (reference sequence). This CDR3 is built from 14 residues.

The CDR3 bases are TGTGCCAGCAGCTTAAGCCCGGCAGGCGACTCCTACGAGCAGTACTTC. Protein product: CASSLSPAGDSYEQYF. The V call is TRBV7-6, the J call TRBJ2-7; D is unresolved. Between the trimmed V and J ends, which lost 2 bases and 0 bases, there was a span of 14 bases. Germline values: CDR1 SGHVS, CDR2 FNYEAQ. The CDR3 spans 16 residues.

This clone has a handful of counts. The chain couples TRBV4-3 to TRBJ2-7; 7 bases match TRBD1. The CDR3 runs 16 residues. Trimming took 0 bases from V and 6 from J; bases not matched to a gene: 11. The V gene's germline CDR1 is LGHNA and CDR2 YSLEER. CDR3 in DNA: TGCGCCAGCAGCCAAGATAATCTAGGGGGCGCGTCCGAGCAGTACTTC. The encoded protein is CASSQDNLGGASEQYF.

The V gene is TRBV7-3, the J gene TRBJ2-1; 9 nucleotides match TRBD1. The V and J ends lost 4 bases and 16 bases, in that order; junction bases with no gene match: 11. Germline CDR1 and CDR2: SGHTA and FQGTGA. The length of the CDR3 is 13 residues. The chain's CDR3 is CASSSGLQGASFF. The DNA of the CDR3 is TGTGCCAGCAGCTCAGGCCTACAGGGGGCGAGCTTCTTC.

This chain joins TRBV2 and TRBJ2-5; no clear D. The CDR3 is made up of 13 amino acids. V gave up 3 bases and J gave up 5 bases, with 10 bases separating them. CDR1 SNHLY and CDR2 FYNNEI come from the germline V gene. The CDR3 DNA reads TGTGCCAGCAGTGAGTTCCAGTGGGAGACCCAGTACTTC. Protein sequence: CASSEFQWETQYF.

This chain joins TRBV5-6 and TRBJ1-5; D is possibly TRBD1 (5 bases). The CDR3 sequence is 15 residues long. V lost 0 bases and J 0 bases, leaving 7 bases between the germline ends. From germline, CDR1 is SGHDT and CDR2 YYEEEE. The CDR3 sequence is CASSLGQNSNQPQHF. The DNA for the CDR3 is TGTGCCAGCAGCTTGGGACAGAATAGCAATCAGCCCCAGCATTTT.

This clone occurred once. CDR3 sequence: CASSLSGGSSYEQYF. CDR3 in DNA: TGTGCCAGCAGCTTGAGTGGCGGGAGCTCCTACGAGCAGTACTTC. This chain links TRBV5-5 with TRBJ2-7; 7 nucleotides align to TRBD2. This CDR3 comprises 15 residues. V was pared by 1 base and J by 0 bases, with 4 bases of the junction left unmatched. Per the germline V gene, CDR1 is SGHKS and CDR2 is YYEKEE (reference sequence).

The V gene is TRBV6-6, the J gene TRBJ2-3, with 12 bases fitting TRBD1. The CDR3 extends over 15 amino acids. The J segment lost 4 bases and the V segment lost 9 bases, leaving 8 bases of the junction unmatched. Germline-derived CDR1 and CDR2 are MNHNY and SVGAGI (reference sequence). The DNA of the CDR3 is TGTGCCAGTGGTGCCGGGACAGGGGGCTCAGATACGCAGTATTTT. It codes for CASGAGTGGSDTQYF.

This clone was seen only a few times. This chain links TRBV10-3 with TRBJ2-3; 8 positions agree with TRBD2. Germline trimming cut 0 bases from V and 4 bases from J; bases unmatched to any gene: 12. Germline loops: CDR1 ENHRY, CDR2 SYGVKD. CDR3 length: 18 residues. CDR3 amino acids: CAISESSYGLAGADTQYF. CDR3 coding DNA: TGTGCCATCAGTGAGTCGTCTTACGGACTAGCTGGCGCAGATACGCAGTATTTT.

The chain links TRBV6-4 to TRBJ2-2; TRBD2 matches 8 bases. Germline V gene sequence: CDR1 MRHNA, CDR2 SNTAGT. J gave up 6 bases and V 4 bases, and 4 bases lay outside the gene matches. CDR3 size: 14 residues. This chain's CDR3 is CASSAGLAPGELFF. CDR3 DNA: TGTGCCAGCAGTGCTGGACTAGCCCCCGGGGAGCTGTTTTTT.

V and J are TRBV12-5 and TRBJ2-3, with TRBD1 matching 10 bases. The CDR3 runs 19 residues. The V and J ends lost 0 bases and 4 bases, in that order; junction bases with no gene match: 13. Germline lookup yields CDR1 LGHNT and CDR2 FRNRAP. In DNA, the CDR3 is TGTGCTAGTGGTTTGGTACCTAAGGGACAGGGGAAATCCCCAGATACGCAGTATTTT. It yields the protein CASGLVPKGQGKSPDTQYF.

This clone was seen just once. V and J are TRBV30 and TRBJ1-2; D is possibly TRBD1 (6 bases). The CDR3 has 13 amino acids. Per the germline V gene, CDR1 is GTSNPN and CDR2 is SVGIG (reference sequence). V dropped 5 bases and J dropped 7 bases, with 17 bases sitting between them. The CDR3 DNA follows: TGTGCCTGGGCAGACAGGCGTCTCGCTGGCTACACCTTC. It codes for CAWADRRLAGYTF.

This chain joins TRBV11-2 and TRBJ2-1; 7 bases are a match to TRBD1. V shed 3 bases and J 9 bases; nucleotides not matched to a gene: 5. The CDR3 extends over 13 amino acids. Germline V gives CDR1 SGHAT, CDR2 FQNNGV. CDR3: CASSLGTVGEQFF. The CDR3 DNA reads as TGTGCCAGCAGCTTGGGGACAGTAGGTGAGCAGTTCTTC.

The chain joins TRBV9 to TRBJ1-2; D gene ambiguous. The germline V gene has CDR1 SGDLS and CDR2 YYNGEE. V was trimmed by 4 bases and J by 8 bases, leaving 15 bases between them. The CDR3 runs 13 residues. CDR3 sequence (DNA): TGTGCCAGCAGCCACCCCCCCCTAGGAGGCTACACCTTC. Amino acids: CASSHPPLGGYTF. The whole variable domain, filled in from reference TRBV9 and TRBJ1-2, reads DSGVTQTPKHLITATGQRVTLRCSPRSGDLSVYWYQQSLDQGLQFLIQYYNGEERAKGNILERFSAQQFPDLHSELNLSSLELGDSALYFCASSHPPLGGYTFGSGTRLTVV.

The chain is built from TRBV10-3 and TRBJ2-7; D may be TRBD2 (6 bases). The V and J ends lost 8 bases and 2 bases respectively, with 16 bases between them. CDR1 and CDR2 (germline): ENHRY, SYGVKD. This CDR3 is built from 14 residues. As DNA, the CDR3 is TGTGCCATCTCGACTAGTACGGGACCCTACGAGCAGTACTTC. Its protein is CAISTSTGPYEQYF.

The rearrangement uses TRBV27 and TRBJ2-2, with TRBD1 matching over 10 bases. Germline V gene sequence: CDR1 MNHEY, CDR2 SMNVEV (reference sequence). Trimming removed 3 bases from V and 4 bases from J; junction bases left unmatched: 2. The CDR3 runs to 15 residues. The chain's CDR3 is CASSFRTGGTGELFF. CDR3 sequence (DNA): TGTGCCAGCAGTTTTCGGACAGGGGGCACCGGGGAGCTGTTTTTT.